The 2 T cell receptor beta chains below were found in one sample sequenced in a study of blood T cell repertoires in COVID-19. Measured with immunoSEQ multiplex PCR; TCRdb has only the in-frame clones, and not every one. The table shows hundreds of thousands of clones, with around 87% occurring only once. The source material was PBMCs or T cells enriched from blood (not recorded which). The receptors derive from a woman in her forties or fifties who had recovered from COVID-19.

This clone was seen once. This chain joins TRBV2 and TRBJ1-1; D is perhaps TRBD1 (5 bases). Between the trimmed V and J ends, which lost 10 bases and 3 bases, there was a span of 9 bases. The CDR3 loop spans 11 amino acids. Germline lookup yields CDR1 SNHLY and CDR2 FYNNEI. CDR3 nucleotide sequence: TGTGCCACCTTCAGGGACACTGAAGCTTTCTTT. This codes for CATFRDTEAFF.

V is TRBV10-3 and J is TRBJ1-2; 7 bases line up with TRBD1. This CDR3 comprises 13 residues. The germline V gene has CDR1 ENHRY and CDR2 SYGVKD. V trimming: 5 bases; J trimming: 3 bases; junction bases outside the gene matches: 3. CDR3 sequence: CAISPTGDYGYTF. CDR3 sequence (DNA): TGTGCCATCAGTCCAACAGGGGACTATGGCTACACCTTC.